The rows below give T cell receptor beta chains drawn from one sample of a study of shared clonotypes between healthy human individuals. TCRdb keeps only in-frame clones here, not all; method: immunoSEQ multiplex PCR. The sample lists about 1,500,000 clones, approximately 96% occurring once. The sample comprised naive CD4+ T cells sorted from blood. These receptors came from a man between 25 and 39 years old in good health. The CDR3 runs from the conserved cysteine through the conserved F or W. A D gene is named only where the DNA matches it firmly.

v_gene	len	j_gene	d_gene	CDR3nt	CDR3aa
TRBV11-3	9	TRBJ1-1	-	TGTGCCACTAATCCTGAAGCTTTCTTT	CATNPEAFF
TRBV9	18	TRBJ2-6	TRBD2	TGTGCCAGCAGCGTAGGAATAGCGGGGAGCTCTGGGGCCAACGTCCTGACTTTC	CASSVGIAGSSGANVLTF
TRBV11-3	13	TRBJ1-1	-	TGTGCCAGCAGTTTTGGACTGAACACTGAAGCTTTCTTT	CASSFGLNTEAFF
TRBV21-1	18	TRBJ2-3	-	-	CASSKVATGTSGTDTQYF
TRBV7-9	15	TRBJ2-7	TRBD1	TGTGCCAGCAGTCGCGGGACAGGGGGCTCCTACGAGCAGTACTTC	CASSRGTGGSYEQYF
TRBV10-2	15	TRBJ2-5	TRBD1	TGCGCCAGCAGTGGAGACAGGGACGAGGAAGAGACCCAGTACTTC	CASSGDRDEEETQYF
TRBV5-1	16	TRBJ1-3	TRBD1	TGCGCCAGCAGCTTGACCGGGACAGGGGTCGAAAACACCATATATTTT	CASSLTGTGVENTIYF
TRBV28	14	TRBJ2-7	-	TGTGCCAGCAGCATAAGGGGGGAGGGCCCCGAGCAGTACTTC	CASSIRGEGPEQYF
TRBV19	11	TRBJ2-1	-	TGTGCCAGTAGTATAAAGAATGAGCAGTTCTTC	CASSIKNEQFF
TRBV4-1	19	TRBJ2-3	TRBD2	TGCGCCAGCAGCTCCCGTAATAGCGGGAGGTTCCCGAGCACAGATACGCAGTATTTT	CASSSRNSGRFPSTDTQYF
TRBV5-1	14	TRBJ2-2	-	TGCGCCAGCAGCTTGTTGGGAGGAACCGGGGAGCTGTTTTTT	CASSLLGGTGELFF
TRBV5-1	14	TRBJ2-3	TRBD2	TGCGCCAGCAGGCGGGGGGGTCGCACAGATACGCAGTATTTT	CASRRGGRTDTQYF
TRBV7-4	16	TRBJ2-1	TRBD2	TGTGCCAGCAGCTTAGAAGGGACTAGCGGGAGGAATGAGCAGTTCTTC	CASSLEGTSGRNEQFF
TRBV28	13	TRBJ2-7	-	TGTGCCAGCAGCCCCCCCGCTAGGTACGAGCAGTACTTC	CASSPPARYEQYF
TRBV5-6	12	TRBJ2-1	-	TGTGCCAGCAGCTTGGCCGGGGCTGAGCAGTTCTTC	CASSLAGAEQFF
TRBV18	14	TRBJ1-3	-	TGTGCCAGCTCACCACCAGGCCCTGGAAACACCATATATTTT	CASSPPGPGNTIYF
TRBV11-3	16	TRBJ2-3	TRBD1	TGTGCCAGCAGCAAAGCGACAGGGTTTGATGCAGATACGCAGTATTTT	CASSKATGFDADTQYF
TRBV6-1	14	TRBJ2-2	TRBD2	TGTGCCAGCAGCCGGGGGGCGAACACCGGGGAGCTGTTTTTT	CASSRGANTGELFF
TRBV7-6	17	TRBJ2-1	TRBD2	TGTGCCAGCAGCCACGTGCTAGCGGGAGTAGGGGTTGGTGAGCAGTTCTTC	CASSHVLAGVGVGEQFF
TRBV11-2	15	TRBJ1-4	TRBD1	TGTGCCAGCAGCGCGACAGGGGGCTTTAATGAAAAACTGTTTTTT	CASSATGGFNEKLFF
TRBV6-5	16	TRBJ1-4	-	TGTGCCAGCAGTTACGGAGCAGCCACAACTAATGAAAAACTGTTTTTT	CASSYGAATTNEKLFF
TRBV6-6	16	TRBJ2-2	-	TGTGCCAGCAGTCAACTAAAGGGCAGGGTCACCGGGGAGCTGTTTTTT	CASSQLKGRVTGELFF
TRBV5-1	14	TRBJ2-2	TRBD1	TGCGCCAGCAGCCAGGGACAGGCCCCCGGGGAGCTGTTTTTT	CASSQGQAPGELFF